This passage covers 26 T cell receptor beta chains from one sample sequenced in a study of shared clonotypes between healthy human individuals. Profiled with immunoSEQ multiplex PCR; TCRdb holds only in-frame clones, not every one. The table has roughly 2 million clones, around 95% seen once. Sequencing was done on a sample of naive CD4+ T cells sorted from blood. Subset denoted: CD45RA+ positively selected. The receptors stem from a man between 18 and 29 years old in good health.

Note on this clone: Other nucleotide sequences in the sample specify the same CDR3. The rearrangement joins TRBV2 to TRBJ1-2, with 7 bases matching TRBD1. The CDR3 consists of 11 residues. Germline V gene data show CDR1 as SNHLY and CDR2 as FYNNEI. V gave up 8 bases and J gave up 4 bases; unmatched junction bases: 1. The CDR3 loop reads CASRQGYGYTF. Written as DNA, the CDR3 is TGTGCCAGCCGACAGGGCTATGGCTACACCTTC.

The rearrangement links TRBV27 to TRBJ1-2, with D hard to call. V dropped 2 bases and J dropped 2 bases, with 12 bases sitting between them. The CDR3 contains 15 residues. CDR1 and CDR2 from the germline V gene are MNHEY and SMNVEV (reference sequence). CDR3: CASSLSQTENYGYTF. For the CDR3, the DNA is TGTGCCAGCAGTTTAAGTCAGACGGAGAACTATGGCTACACCTTC.

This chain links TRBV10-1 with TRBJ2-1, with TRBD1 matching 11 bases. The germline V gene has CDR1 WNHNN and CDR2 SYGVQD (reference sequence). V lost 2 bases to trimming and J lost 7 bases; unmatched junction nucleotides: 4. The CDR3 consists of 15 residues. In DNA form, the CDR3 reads TGCGCCAGCAGTGAGGGACAGGGGGCGAGGAATGAGCAGTTCTTC. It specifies CASSEGQGARNEQFF.

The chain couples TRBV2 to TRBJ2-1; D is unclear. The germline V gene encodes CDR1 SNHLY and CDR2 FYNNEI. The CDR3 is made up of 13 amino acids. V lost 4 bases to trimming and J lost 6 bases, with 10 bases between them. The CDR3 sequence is CASSGEAPNEQFF. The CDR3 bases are TGTGCCAGCAGTGGTGAAGCCCCCAATGAGCAGTTCTTC. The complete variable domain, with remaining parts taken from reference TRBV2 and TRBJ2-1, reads EPEVTQTPSHQVTQMGQEVILRCVPISNHLYFYWYRQILGQKVEFLVSFYNNEISEKSEIFDDQFSVERPDGSNFTLKIRSTKLEDSAMYFCASSGEAPNEQFFGPGTRLTVL.

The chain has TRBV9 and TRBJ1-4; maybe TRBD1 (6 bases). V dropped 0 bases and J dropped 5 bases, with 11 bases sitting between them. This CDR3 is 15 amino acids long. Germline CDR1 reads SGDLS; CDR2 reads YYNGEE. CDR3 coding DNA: TGTGCCAGCAGCGTAGGCGGGGGCCTAAATGAAAAACTGTTTTTT. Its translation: CASSVGGGLNEKLFF.

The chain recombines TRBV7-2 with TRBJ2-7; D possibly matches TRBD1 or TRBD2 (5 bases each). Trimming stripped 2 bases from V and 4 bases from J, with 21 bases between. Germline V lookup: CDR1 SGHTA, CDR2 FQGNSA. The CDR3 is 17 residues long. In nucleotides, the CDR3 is TGTGCCAGCAGCTTACTGGTATCGAGGGGTATACGATACGAGCAGTACTTC. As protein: CASSLLVSRGIRYEQYF.

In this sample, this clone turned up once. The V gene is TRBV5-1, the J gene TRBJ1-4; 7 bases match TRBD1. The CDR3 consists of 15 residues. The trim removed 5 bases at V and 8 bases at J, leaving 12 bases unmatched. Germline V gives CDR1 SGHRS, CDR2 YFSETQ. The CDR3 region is CASSRTGDGGEKLFF. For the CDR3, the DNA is TGCGCCAGCAGTCGTACAGGGGACGGCGGAGAAAAACTGTTTTTT.

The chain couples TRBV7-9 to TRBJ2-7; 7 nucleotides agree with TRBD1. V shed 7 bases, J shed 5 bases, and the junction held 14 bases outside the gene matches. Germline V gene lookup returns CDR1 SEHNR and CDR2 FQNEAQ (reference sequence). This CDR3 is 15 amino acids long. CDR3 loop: CASTFEGARSNEQYF. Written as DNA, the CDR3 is TGTGCCAGCACCTTCGAGGGGGCGCGGTCAAACGAGCAGTACTTC.

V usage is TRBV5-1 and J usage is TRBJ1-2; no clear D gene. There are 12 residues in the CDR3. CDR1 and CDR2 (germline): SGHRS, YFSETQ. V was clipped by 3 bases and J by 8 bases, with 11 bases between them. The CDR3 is CASSYSGEGYTF. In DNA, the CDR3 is TGCGCCAGCAGCTATTCCGGAGAGGGCTACACCTTC.

CDR3 amino acids: CASSIPLPDVEKLFF. DNA of the CDR3: TGTGCCAGTAGTATACCTCTCCCGGACGTTGAAAAACTGTTTTTT. This sequence joins TRBV19 and TRBJ1-4, with unresolved D. Germline V gene data show CDR1 as LNHDA and CDR2 as SQIVND (reference sequence). The CDR3 length is 15 residues. Trimming removed 2 bases from V and 7 bases from J, with 14 bases in between.

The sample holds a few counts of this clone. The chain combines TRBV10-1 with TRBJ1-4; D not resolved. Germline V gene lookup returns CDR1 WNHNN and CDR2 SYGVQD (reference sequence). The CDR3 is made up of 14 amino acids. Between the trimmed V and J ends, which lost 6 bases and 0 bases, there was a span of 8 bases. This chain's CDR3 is CASRAIATNEKLFF. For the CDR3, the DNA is TGCGCCAGCAGGGCCATTGCAACTAATGAAAAACTGTTTTTT.

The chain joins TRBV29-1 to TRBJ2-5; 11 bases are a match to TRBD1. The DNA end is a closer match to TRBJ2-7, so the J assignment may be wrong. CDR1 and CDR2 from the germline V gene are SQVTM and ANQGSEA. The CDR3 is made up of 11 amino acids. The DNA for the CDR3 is TGCAGCGCGGGACAGGGGGGCGAGCAGTACTTC. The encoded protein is CSAGQGGEQYF.

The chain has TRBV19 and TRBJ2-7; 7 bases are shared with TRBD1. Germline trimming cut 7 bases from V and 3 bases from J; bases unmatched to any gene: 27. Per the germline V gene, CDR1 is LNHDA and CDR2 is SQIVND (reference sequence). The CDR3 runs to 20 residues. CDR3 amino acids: CASNYRDRQLPSNLYYEQYF. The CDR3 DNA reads TGTGCCAGTAATTATCGGGACAGACAATTACCGAGCAATCTTTACTACGAGCAGTACTTC.

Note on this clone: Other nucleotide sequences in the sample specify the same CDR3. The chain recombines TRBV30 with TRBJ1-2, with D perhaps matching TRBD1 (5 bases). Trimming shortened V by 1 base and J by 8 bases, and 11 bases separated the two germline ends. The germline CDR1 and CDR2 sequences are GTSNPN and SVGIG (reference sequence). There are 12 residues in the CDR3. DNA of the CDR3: TGTGCCTGGAGTGCGGGACTGGGCGGCTACACCTTC. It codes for CAWSAGLGGYTF. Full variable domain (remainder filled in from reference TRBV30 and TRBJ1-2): SQTIHQWPATLVQPVGSPLSLECTVEGTSNPNLYWYRQAAGRGLQLLFYSVGIGQISSEVPQNLSASRPQDRQFILSSKKLLLSDSGFYLCAWSAGLGGYTFGSGTRLTVV.

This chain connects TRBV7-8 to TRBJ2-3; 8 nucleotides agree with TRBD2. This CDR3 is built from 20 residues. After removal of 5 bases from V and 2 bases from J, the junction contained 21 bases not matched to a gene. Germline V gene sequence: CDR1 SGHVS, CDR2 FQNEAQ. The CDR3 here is CASSLRPGIERGTYTDTQYF. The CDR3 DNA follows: TGTGCCAGCAGCCTTAGACCAGGGATCGAGCGGGGGACTTACACAGATACGCAGTATTTT. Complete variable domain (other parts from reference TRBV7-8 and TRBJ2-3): GAGVSQSPRYKVAKRGQDVALRCDPISGHVSLFWYQQALGQGPEFLTYFQNEAQLDKSGLPSDRFFAERPEGSVSTLKIQRTQQEDSAVYLCASSLRPGIERGTYTDTQYFGPGTRLTVL.

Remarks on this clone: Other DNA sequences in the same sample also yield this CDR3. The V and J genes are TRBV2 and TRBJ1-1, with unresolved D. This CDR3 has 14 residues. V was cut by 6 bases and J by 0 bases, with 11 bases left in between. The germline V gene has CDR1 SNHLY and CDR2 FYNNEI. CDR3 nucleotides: TGTGCCAGCAGGCCCGACGGTATGAACACTGAAGCTTTCTTT. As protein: CASRPDGMNTEAFF.

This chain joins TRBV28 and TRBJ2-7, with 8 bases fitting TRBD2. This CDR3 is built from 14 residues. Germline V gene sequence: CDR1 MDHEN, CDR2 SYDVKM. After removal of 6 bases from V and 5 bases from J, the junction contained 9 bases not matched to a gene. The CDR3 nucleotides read TGTGCCAGCAGCCCCGGGAGGGGACCCAACGAGCAGTACTTC. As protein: CASSPGRGPNEQYF. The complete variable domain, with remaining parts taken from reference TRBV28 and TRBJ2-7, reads DVKVTQSSRYLVKRTGEKVFLECVQDMDHENMFWYRQDPGLGLRLIYFSYDVKMKEKGDIPEGYSVSREKKERFSLILESASTNQTSMYLCASSPGRGPNEQYFGPGTRLTVT.

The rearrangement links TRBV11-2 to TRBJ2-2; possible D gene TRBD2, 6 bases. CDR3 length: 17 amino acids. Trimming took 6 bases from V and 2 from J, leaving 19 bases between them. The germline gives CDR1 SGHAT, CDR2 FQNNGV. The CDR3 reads CASRQRGAGGNTGELFF. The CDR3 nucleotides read TGTGCCAGCAGGCAAAGAGGGGCCGGGGGAAACACCGGGGAGCTGTTTTTT.

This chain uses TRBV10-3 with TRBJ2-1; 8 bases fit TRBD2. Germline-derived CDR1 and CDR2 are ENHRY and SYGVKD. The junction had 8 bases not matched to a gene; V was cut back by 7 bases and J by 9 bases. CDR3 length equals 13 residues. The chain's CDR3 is CAIKKGLAGEQFF. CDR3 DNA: TGTGCCATCAAAAAGGGGCTAGCGGGTGAGCAGTTCTTC.

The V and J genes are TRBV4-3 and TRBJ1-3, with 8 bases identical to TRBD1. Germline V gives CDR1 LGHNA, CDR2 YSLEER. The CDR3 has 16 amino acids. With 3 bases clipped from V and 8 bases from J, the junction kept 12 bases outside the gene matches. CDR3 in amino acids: CASSQGTDREGHTIYF. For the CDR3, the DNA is TGCGCCAGCAGCCAGGGTACGGACAGGGAGGGTCACACCATATATTTT.

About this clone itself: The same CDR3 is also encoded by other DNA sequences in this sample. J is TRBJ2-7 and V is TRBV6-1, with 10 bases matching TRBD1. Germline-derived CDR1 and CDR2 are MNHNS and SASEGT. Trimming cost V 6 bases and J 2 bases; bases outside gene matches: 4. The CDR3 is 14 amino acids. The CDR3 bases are TGTGCCAGCAGGGGGGGACAGGGGCCCTACGAGCAGTACTTC. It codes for CASRGGQGPYEQYF.

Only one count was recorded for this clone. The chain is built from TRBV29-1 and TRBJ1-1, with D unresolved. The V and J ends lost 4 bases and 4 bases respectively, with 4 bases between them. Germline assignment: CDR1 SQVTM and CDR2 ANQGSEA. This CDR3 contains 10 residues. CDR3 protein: CSVVRTEAFF. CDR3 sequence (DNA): TGCAGCGTTGTACGCACTGAAGCTTTCTTT.

This chain's CDR3 is CASSPGTGAHEQYF. The CDR3 nucleotides read TGTGCCAGCAGCCCCGGGACAGGTGCCCACGAGCAGTACTTC. The gene calls are TRBV6-1 and TRBJ2-7; 8 positions match TRBD1. V was clipped by 6 bases and J by 5 bases; unmatched bases: 9. From germline, CDR1 is MNHNS and CDR2 SASEGT. The CDR3 runs 14 residues.

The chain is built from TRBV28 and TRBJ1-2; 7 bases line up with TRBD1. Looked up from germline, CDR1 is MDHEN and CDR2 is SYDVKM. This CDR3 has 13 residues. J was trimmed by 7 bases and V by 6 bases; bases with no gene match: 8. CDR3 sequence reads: CASSPGGLGGYTF. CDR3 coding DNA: TGTGCCAGCAGCCCAGGGGGGTTGGGTGGCTACACCTTC.

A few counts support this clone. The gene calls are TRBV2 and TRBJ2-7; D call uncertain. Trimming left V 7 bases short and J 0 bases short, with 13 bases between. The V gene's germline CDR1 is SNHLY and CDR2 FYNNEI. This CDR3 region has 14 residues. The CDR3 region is CASILDAASYEQYF. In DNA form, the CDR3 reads TGTGCCAGCATCCTAGACGCGGCCTCCTACGAGCAGTACTTC.

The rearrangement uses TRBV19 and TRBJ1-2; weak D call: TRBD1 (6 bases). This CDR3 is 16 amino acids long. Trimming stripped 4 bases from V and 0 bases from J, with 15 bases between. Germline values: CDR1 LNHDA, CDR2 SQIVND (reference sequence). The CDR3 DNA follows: TGTGCCAGTAGTAGTGGGGGCGCGGGAACTAACTATGGCTACACCTTC. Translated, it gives CASSSGGAGTNYGYTF.